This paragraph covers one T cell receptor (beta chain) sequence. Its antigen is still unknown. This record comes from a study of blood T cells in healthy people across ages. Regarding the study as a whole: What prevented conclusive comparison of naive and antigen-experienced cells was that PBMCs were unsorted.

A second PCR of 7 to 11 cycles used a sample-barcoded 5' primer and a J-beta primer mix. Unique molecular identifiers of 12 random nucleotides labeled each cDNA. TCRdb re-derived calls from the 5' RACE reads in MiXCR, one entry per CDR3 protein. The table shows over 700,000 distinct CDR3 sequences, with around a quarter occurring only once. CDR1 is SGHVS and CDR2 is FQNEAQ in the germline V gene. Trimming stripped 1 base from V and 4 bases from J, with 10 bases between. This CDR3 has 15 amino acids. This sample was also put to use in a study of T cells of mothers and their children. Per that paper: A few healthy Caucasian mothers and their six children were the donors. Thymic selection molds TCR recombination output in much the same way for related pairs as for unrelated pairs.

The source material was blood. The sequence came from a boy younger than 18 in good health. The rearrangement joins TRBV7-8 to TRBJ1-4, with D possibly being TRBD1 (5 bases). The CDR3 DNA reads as TGTGCCAGCAGCTTAGAGCAGGGTCTTAATGAAAAACTGTTTTTT. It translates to CASSLEQGLNEKLFF.